The subject of this entry is one TCR beta chain. Its antigen is undetermined. The data were taken from a study of vaccination and CD4 T cells after COVID-19. V lost 8 bases to trimming and J lost 10 bases; unmatched junction nucleotides: 10. The germline V gene has CDR1 LNHDA and CDR2 SQIVND (reference sequence). The CDR3 extends over 14 amino acids. The treatment is: approximately 9-day PBMC culture with coronavirus spike peptide pools or control peptides (ViraFEST assay). The ViraFEST method relied on peptide pools to expand antigen-specific T cells, followed by TCR sequencing. Positive PCR tests dated from March to December 2020, predating US Alpha, Beta and Delta variants. With the Oncomine TCR Beta short-read assay, DNA from cultured CD4+ T cells was sequenced. TCRdb reprocessed the PCR reads via MiXCR and lists one record per CDR3 protein. Of fewer than 15,000 distinct CDR3 sequences listed, 35% were seen once; the top ten hold 12%.

Sequencing was performed on CD4+ T cells from blood, cultured in vitro. V is TRBV19 and J is TRBJ1-6, with TRBD1 matching over 8 bases. The clonotype originates from a human donor who had recovered from COVID-19. The CDR3 DNA reads as TGTGCCAGTCGGAGTCAGGGGGCCGGGTCACCCCTCCACTTT. It is translated as CASRSQGAGSPLHF.